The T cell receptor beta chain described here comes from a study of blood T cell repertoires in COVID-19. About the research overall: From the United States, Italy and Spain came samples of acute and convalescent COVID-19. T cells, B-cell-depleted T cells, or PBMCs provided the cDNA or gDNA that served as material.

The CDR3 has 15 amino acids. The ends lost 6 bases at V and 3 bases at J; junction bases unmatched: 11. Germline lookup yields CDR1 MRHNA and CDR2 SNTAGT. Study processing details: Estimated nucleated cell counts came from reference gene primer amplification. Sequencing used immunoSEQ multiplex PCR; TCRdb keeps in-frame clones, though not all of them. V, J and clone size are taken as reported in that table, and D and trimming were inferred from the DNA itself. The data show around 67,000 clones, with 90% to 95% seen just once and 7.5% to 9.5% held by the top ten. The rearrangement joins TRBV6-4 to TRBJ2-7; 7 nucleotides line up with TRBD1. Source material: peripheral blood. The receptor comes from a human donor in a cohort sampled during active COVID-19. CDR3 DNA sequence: TGTGCCAGCAGCGGCGACAGGGATCGCGACTACGAGCAGTACTTC. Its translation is CASSGDRDRDYEQYF.